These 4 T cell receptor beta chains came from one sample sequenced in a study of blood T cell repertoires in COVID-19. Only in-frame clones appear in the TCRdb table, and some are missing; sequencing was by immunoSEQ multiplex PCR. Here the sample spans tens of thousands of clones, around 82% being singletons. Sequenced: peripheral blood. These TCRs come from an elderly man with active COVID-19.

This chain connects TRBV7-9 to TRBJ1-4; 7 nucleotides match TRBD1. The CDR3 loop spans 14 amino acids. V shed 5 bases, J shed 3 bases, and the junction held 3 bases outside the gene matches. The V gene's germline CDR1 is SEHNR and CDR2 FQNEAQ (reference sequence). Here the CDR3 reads CASSATGANEKLFF. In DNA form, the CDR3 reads TGTGCCAGCAGCGCAACAGGGGCTAATGAAAAACTGTTTTTT.

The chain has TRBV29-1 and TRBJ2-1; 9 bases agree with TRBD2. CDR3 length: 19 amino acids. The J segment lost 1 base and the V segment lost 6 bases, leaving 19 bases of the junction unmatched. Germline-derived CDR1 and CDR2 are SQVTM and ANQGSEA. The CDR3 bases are TGCAGCGTCGAGCCAACTAGCGGGTTTTATAGTAGGTCCTACAATGAGCAGTTCTTC. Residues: CSVEPTSGFYSRSYNEQFF.

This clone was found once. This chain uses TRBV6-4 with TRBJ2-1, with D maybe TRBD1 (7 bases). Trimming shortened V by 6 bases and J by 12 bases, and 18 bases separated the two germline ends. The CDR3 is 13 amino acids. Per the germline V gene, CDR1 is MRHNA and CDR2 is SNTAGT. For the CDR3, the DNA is TGTGCCAGCAGCTCGGGAGAGGGGGCGATGCAGTTCTTC. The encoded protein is CASSSGEGAMQFF.

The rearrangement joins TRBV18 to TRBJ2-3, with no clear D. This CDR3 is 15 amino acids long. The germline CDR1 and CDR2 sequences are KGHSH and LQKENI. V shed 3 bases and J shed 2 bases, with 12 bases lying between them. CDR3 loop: CASSPRSLTTDTQYF. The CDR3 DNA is TGTGCCAGCTCACCGCGCTCACTCACCACAGATACGCAGTATTTT. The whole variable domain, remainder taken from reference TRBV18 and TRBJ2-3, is NAGVMQNPRHLVRRRGQEARLRCSPMKGHSHVYWYRQLPEEGLKFMVYLQKENIIDESGMPKERFSAEFPKEGPSILRIQQVVRGDSAAYFCASSPRSLTTDTQYFGPGTRLTVL.